The subject of this entry is one T cell receptor beta chain. In the original workflow: Reference gene primer amplification gave nucleated cell count estimates. Measured with immunoSEQ multiplex PCR; TCRdb has only the in-frame clones, and not every one. V and J calls and clone size follow that table, whereas D and trimming were derived from the DNA. This table holds tens of thousands of clones, roughly 91% found once. Trimming cost V 10 bases and J 8 bases, with 20 bases left between them. Germline values: CDR1 ENHRY, CDR2 SYGVKD. The length of the CDR3 is 13 residues. Seattle cases were enrolled at active infection and followed longitudinally. This specimen belongs to a study of blood T cell repertoires in COVID-19. As for the study in general: Donors in the United States, Italy and Spain gave samples during acute or convalescent COVID-19. PBMCs, B-cell-depleted T cells, or T cells provided the cDNA or gDNA that made up the material.

The sequencing input was peripheral blood. The chain combines TRBV10-3 with TRBJ1-1; tentative D call: TRBD1 (6 bases). The TCR originated in a man aged 50 to 59 with COVID-19, enrolled during active disease. The CDR3 DNA sequence: TGTGCCACTTTTAAACAGGGAAGTGGCGAAGCTTTCTTT. Translated: CATFKQGSGEAFF.